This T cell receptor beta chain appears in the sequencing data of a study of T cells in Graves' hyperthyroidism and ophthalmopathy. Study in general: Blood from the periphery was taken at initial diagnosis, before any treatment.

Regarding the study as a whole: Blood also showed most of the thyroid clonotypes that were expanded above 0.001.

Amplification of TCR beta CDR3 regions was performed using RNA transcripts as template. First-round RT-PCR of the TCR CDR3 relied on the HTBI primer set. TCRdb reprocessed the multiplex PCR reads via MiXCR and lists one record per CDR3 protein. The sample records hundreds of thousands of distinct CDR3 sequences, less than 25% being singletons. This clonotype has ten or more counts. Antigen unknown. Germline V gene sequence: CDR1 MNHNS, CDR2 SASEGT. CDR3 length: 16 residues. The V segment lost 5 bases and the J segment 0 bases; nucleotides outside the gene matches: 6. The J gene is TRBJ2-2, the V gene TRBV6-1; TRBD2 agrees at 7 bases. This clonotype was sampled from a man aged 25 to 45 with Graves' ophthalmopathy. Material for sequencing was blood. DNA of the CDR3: TGTGCCAGCAGTTATTCTAGCGGAACGAACACCGGGGAGCTGTTTTTT. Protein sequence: CASSYSSGTNTGELFF.